This T cell receptor (beta chain) appears in the sequencing data of a study of graft-versus-host responses after intestinal transplantation (TCRdb year 2021). With regard to the full study: The transplants that recipients got were multivisceral, liver-intestinal, or isolated intestinal. Anti-thymocyte globulin induction was given to all recipients, followed by maintenance tacrolimus and steroids for approximately three years. After intestinal transplantation, graft-versus-host and host-versus-graft alloreactive T cell clones in the graft, circulation and bone marrow were tracked using bulk TCR-beta CDR3 sequencing. Alloreactive clones were identified by sequencing pre-transplant mixed lymphocyte reaction products and comparing these products with unstimulated pre-transplant donor and recipient T cells. Of the 20 to 25 intestinal transplant recipients enrolled in the cohort, one of whom was a retransplant, a few patients without pretransplant specimens were excluded. A peak of at least 4% donor T cells among recipient peripheral blood mononuclear cells was the definition used for donor T cell macrochimerism. Rather than being sequenced by the commercial service, samples from three later patients were sequenced in-house on an Illumina MiSeq and processed with MiXCR. The study at large found these results: GvH clones were found in recipient bone marrow, and some of the GvH clones appeared earlier in ileal mucosa or blood, which is consistent with an intestinal mucosal origin. In the allografts of patients with donor T cell macrochimerism, GvH to HvG T cell clonal ratios were high. Early after transplant, peak levels of circulating GvH clones were found to be associated with declines in HvG clones. Conclusions were limited by the relatively low number and heterogeneity of intestinal transplant patients.

V and J are truncated by 6 bases and 1 base respectively, leaving an intervening sequence of 9 bases. Taken from the germline V gene, the CDR1 and CDR2 loops are SNHLY and FYNNEI. Reading from cysteine to phenylalanine, the CDR3 counts 13 amino acids. Only the CDR3 DNA stays, 39 bases, in frame from base 1. What the time point label conveys for this sample: cells obtained before transplantation from donor or recipient. CD3+CD4+ and CD3+CD8+ populations were FACS-sorted from unstimulated pre-transplant donor and recipient cells taken from spleen or lymph nodes. The library was made by the immunoSEQ multiplex PCR assay. For most patients, genomic DNA was isolated with the Qiagen DNeasy Blood and Tissue Kit and sent frozen to Adaptive Biotechnologies for TCR sequencing. Adaptive Biotechnologies carried out high-throughput TCR-beta CDR3 sequencing of genomic DNA for most patients. The authors processed their data as follows. TCR sequencing data for more than 15 patients were retrieved from Adaptive's ImmunoSEQ software; a few other patients were processed with MiXCR and VDJtools. CD4 versus CD8 sorting errors were corrected by removing sequences found in both subsets at a frequency ratio below 5:1. CDR3 nucleotide sequences shared between donor and recipient were removed because their origin could not be assigned. Alloreactive clones required at least 2-fold expansion over unstimulated cells and minimum CFSE-low frequency of 0.002% (template counts) or 0.001% (read counts). A clone was considered mappable if detected in the sequenced pre-transplant spleen, lymph node, or MLR CFSE-low populations of the donor or recipient. Cumulative frequency of alloreactive clones was calculated as a percentage of all sequences weighted by copy number. This is the immuneACCESS table as TCRdb keeps it, with only in-frame sequences that have V and J called. A part of the clones is gone; compared with another copy, unresolved V genes explain less than half, and the rest is unexplained. The V and J calls and the clone size are those of that table, but D and trimming were determined from the DNA. For this sample there are 100,000 to 110,000 clones; about 90% appear just once. Around 0.95% of the sample is in the top ten clones.

Turning to this clone: Its antigen remains unidentified. No much larger clone exists at a distance of one base, and base qualities are not known. The sample holds other DNA sequences that translate to the same CDR3.

Recombination joined TRBV2 with TRBJ1-1; TRBD1 could be the D gene, as 6 bases match. The sample consisted of unstimulated CD4+ T cells sorted from spleen or lymph node cells, taken before transplant. The origin of this receptor is a human donor who was the organ donor for an intestinal transplant. CDR3 sequence: CASSGQPNTEAFF. At the DNA level, the sequence is TGTGCCAGCAGCGGACAGCCGAACACTGAAGCTTTCTTT.